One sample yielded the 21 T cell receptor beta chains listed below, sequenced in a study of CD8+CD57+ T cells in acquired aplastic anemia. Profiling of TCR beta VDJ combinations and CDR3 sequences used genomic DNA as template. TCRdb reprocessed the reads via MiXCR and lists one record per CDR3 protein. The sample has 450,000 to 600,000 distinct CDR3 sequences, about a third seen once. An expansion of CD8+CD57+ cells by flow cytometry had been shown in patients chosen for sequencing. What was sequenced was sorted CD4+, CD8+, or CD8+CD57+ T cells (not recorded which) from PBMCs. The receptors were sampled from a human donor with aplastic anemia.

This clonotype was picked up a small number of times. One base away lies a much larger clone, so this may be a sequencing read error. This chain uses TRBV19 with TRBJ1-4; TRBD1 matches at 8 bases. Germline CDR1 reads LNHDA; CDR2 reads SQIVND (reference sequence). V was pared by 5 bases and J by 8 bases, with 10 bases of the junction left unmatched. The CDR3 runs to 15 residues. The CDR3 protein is CASSAPGQEHEKLFF. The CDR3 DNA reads TGTGCCAGTAGTGCACCGGGACAGGAACACGAAAAACTGTTTTTT.

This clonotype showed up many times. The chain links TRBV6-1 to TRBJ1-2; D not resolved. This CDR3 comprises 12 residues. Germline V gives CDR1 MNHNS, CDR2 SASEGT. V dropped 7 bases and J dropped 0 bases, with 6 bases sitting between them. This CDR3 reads CASKATNYGYTF. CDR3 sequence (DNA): TGTGCCAGCAAAGCGACTAACTATGGCTACACCTTC.

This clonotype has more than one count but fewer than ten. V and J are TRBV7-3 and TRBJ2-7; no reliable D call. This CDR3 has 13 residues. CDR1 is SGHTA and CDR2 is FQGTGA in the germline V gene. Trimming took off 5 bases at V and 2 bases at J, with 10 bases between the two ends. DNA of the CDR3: TGTGCCAGCAGCCGCGAAGAAGCCTACGAGCAGTACTTC. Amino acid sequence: CASSREEAYEQYF.

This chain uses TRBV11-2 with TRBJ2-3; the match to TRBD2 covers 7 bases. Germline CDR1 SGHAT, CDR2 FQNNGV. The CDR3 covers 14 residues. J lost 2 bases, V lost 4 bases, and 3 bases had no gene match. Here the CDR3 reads CASSWGGFTDTQYF. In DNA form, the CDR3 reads TGTGCCAGCAGCTGGGGGGGGTTCACAGATACGCAGTATTTT.

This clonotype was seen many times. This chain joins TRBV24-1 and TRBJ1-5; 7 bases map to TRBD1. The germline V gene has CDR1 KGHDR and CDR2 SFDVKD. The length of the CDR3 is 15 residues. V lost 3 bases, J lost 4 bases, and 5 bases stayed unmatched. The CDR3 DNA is TGTGCCACCAGTGATCGGACAGGTAATAATCAGCCCCAGCATTTT. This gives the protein CATSDRTGNNQPQHF.

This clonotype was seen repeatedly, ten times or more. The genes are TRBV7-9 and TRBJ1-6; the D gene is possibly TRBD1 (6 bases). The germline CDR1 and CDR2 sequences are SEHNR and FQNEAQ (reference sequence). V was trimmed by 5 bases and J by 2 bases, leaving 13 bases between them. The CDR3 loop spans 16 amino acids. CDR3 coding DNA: TGTGCCAGCAGCGATACAGGACAGCCCTATAATTCACCCCTCCACTTT. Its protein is CASSDTGQPYNSPLHF.

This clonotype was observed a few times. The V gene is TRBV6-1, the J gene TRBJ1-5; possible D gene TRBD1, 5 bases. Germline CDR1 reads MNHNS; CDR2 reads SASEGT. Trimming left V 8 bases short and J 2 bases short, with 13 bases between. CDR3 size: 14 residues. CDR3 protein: CASSGAVGNQPQHF. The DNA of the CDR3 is TGTGCCAGCTCCGGGGCTGTGGGCAATCAGCCCCAGCATTTT.

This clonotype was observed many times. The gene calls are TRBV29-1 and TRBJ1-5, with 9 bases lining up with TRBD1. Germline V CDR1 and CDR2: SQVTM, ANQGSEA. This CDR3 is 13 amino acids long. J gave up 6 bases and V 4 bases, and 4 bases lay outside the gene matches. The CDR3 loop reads CSVGTGVFQPQHF. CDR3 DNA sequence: TGCAGCGTTGGGACAGGGGTATTTCAGCCCCAGCATTTT.

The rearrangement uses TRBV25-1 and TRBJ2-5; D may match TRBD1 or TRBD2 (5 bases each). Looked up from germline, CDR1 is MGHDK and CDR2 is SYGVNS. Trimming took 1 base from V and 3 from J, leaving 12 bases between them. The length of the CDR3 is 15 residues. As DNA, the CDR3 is TGTGCCAGCAGTGAATCTGGACTCAGGGAAGAGACCCAGTACTTC. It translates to CASSESGLREETQYF. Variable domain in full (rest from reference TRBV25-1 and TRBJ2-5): EADIYQTPRYLVIGTGKKITLECSQTMGHDKMYWYQQDPGMELHLIHYSYGVNSTEKGDLSSESTVSRIRTEHFPLTLESARPSHTSQYLCASSESGLREETQYFGPGTRLLVL.

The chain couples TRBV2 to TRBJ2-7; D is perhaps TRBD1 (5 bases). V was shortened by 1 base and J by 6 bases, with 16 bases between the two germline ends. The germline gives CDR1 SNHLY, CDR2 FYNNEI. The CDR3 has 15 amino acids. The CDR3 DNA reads TGTGCCAGCAGTGAAGATCCAGGGCAGGGATCCGAGCAGTACTTC. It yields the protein CASSEDPGQGSEQYF.

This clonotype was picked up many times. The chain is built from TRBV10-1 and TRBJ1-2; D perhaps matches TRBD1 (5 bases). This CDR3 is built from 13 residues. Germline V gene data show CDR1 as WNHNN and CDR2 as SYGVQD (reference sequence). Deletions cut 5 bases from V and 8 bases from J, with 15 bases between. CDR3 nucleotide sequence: TGCGCCAGCAGTCCCTCTCGGGACCGCGGCTACACCTTC. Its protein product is CASSPSRDRGYTF.

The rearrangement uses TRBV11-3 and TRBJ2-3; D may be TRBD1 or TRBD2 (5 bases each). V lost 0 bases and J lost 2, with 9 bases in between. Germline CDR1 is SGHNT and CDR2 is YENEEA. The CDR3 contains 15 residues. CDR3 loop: CASSLEGRPTDTQYF. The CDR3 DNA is TGTGCCAGCAGCTTAGAGGGACGGCCCACAGATACGCAGTATTTT.

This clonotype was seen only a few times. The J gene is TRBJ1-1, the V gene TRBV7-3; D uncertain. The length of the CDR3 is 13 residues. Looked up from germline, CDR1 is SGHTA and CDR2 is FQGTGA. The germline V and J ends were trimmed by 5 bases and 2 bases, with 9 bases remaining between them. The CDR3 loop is CASSHGSNTEAFF. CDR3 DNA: TGTGCCAGCAGCCACGGGTCCAACACTGAAGCTTTCTTT. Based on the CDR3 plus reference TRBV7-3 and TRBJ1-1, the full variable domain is GAGVSQTPSNKVTEKGKYVELRCDPISGHTALYWYRQSLGQGPEFLIYFQGTGAADDSGLPNDRFFAVRPEGSVSTLKIQRTERGDSAVYLCASSHGSNTEAFFGQGTRLTVV.

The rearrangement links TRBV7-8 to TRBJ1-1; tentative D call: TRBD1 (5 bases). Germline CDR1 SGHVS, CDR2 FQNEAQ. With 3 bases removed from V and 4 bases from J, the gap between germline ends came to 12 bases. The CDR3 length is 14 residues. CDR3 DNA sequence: TGTGCCAGCAGCTTCAACAGGATGGGCACTGAAGCTTTCTTT. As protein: CASSFNRMGTEAFF.

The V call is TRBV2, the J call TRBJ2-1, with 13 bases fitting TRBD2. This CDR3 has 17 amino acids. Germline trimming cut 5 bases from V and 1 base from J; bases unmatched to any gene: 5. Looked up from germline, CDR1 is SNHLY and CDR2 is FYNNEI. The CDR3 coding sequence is TGTGCCAGCAGTAGTCGGACTAGCGGGAGTTCCTACAATGAGCAGTTCTTC. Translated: CASSSRTSGSSYNEQFF.

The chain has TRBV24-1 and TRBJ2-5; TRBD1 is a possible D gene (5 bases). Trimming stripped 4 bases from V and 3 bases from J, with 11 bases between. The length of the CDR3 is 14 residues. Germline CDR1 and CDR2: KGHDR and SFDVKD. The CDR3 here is CATSDPTGEETQYF. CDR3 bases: TGTGCCACCAGTGACCCAACAGGAGAAGAGACCCAGTACTTC.

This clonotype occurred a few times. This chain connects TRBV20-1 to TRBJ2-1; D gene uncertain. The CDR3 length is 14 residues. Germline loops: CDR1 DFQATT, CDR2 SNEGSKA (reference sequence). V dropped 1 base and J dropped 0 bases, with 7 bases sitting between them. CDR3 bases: TGCAGTGCTAGAGCAGAGAGCTCCTACAATGAGCAGTTCTTC. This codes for CSARAESSYNEQFF.

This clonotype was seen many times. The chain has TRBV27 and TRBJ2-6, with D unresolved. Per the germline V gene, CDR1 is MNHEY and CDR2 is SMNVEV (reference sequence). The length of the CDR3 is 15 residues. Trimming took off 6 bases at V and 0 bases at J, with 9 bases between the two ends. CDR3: CASSRDGSGANVLTF. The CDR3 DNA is TGTGCCAGCAGCCGAGACGGCTCTGGGGCCAACGTCCTGACTTTC.

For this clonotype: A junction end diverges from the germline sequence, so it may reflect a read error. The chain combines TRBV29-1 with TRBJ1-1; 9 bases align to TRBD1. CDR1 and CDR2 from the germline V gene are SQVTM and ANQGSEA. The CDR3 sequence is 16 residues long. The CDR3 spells CSVKDRGIPRDTEAFF. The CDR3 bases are TGCAGCGTTAAAGACAGGGGGATTCCCCGGGACACTGAAGCTTTCTTT.

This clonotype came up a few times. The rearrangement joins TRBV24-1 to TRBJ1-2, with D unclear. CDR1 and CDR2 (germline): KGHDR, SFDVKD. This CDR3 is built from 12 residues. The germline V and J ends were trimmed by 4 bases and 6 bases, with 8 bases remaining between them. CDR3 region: CATSESGDGYTF. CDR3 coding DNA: TGTGCCACCAGTGAGTCCGGGGATGGCTACACCTTC.

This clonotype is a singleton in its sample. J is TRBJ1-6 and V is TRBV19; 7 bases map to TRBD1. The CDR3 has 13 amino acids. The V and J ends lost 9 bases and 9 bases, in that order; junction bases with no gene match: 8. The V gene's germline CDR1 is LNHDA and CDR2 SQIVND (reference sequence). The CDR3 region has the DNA TGTGCCAGCAGCGGAACAGGGGTTTCACCCCTCCACTTT. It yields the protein CASSGTGVSPLHF.